These 10 T cell receptor beta chains originate from one sample sequenced in a study of T-cell memory formation after mild COVID-19. Each CDR3 protein gets one entry after TCRdb re-called the 5' RACE reads with MiXCR. The sample lists approximately 210,000 distinct CDR3 sequences; about 16% were seen once. The specimen sequenced was PBMCs or a T cell subset sorted from them (not recorded which). All receptors come from an adult woman who had mild COVID-19 (a few samples of this study predate the infection). Cell type and time point are not known.

In this sample, this clonotype turned up many times. V and J are TRBV6-6 and TRBJ1-5; D possibly corresponds to TRBD1 (6 bases). The CDR3 totals 14 residues. Germline V CDR1 and CDR2: MNHNY, SVGAGI (reference sequence). Trimming removed 0 bases from V and 7 bases from J, with 10 bases in between. The CDR3 DNA is TGTGCCAGCAGTTACTCAACGGACAGCCAGCCCCAGCATTTT. Translated: CASSYSTDSQPQHF.

The chain combines TRBV29-1 with TRBJ1-2; D possibly corresponds to TRBD1 (5 bases). Germline V gene sequence: CDR1 SQVTM, CDR2 ANQGSEA. The CDR3 has 14 residues. Trimming took 7 bases from V and 4 from J, leaving 19 bases between them. In DNA form, the CDR3 reads TGCAGCGCTGGGGACCCTAGTCAGGCCTATGGCTACACCTTC. This gives the protein CSAGDPSQAYGYTF. The full variable domain, its missing parts supplied by reference TRBV29-1 and TRBJ1-2, is SAVISQKPSRDICQRGTSLTIQCQVDSQVTMMFWYRQQPGQSLTLIATANQGSEATYESGFVIDKFPISRPNLTFSTLTVSNMSPEDSSIYLCSAGDPSQAYGYTFGSGTRLTVV.

This clonotype turned up a few times. The chain recombines TRBV4-1 with TRBJ2-2; perhaps TRBD2 as D (6 bases). Germline V gene data show CDR1 as MGHRA and CDR2 as YSYEKL. The germline V and J ends were trimmed by 3 bases and 3 bases, with 32 bases remaining between them. The CDR3 has 22 residues. The CDR3 DNA follows: TGCGCCAGCAGCCAGGCTCCACTCAAGACGAGTAACGTGCGGGACCACACCGGGGAGCTGTTTTTT. Translated: CASSQAPLKTSNVRDHTGELFF.

The chain has TRBV19 and TRBJ1-2; D not resolved. The V end was cut by 1 base, the J end by 3 bases, with 9 bases between. Germline V gives CDR1 LNHDA, CDR2 SQIVND (reference sequence). CDR3 length: 14 residues. The CDR3 region has the DNA TGTGCCAGTAGTATAGCCCTCGGATACTATGGCTACACCTTC. It encodes CASSIALGYYGYTF.

The chain combines TRBV7-2 with TRBJ1-1, with D uncertain. The CDR3 is made up of 14 amino acids. V shed 5 bases and J shed 1 base, with 11 bases lying between them. Germline values: CDR1 SGHTA, CDR2 FQGNSA. CDR3 sequence: CASSPGRPNTEAFF. CDR3 DNA: TGTGCCAGCAGCCCAGGACGCCCGAACACTGAAGCTTTCTTT.

The V and J genes are TRBV20-1 and TRBJ2-5; TRBD2 aligns across 11 bases. Unmatched junction bases numbered 4, after V lost 4 bases and J lost 3 bases. This CDR3 region has 14 residues. The germline CDR1 and CDR2 sequences are DFQATT and SNEGSKA (reference sequence). CDR3 sequence: CSATLSGREETQYF. The CDR3 DNA sequence: TGCAGTGCTACCCTTAGCGGGAGGGAAGAGACCCAGTACTTC.

The chain uses TRBV20-1 and TRBJ2-3, with D possibly being TRBD2 (6 bases). The CDR3 contains 15 residues. Germline V gene data show CDR1 as DFQATT and CDR2 as SNEGSKA (reference sequence). Trimming stripped 4 bases from V and 7 bases from J, with 21 bases between. CDR3 DNA: TGCAGTGCTAAAGGGATGAGGGCTAGCGAGAATACGCAGTATTTT. Its protein is CSAKGMRASENTQYF.

This chain connects TRBV5-6 to TRBJ2-1, with TRBD1 matching over 9 bases. CDR1 and CDR2 from the germline V gene are SGHDT and YYEEEE. The junction had 10 bases not matched to a gene; V was cut back by 3 bases and J by 6 bases. The CDR3 covers 16 residues. CDR3 sequence: CASSSLGTGSLNEQFF. CDR3 DNA: TGTGCCAGCAGCTCATTGGGGACAGGGTCCCTCAATGAGCAGTTCTTC.

This clonotype came up many times. The genes are TRBV7-2 and TRBJ2-5; D tentatively reads TRBD1 or TRBD2 (6 bases each). The length of the CDR3 is 15 residues. V was clipped by 0 bases and J by 5 bases, with 13 bases between them. Germline lookup yields CDR1 SGHTA and CDR2 FQGNSA. This CDR3 reads CASSLARGHGETQYF. The CDR3 nucleotides read TGTGCCAGCAGCTTAGCGCGGGGACACGGGGAGACCCAGTACTTC.

This clonotype occurred once. The chain has TRBV7-9 and TRBJ1-1; D may be TRBD1 (5 bases). The CDR3 consists of 13 residues. Trimming stripped 3 bases from V and 6 bases from J, with 11 bases between. The V gene's germline CDR1 is SEHNR and CDR2 FQNEAQ (reference sequence). The CDR3 protein is CASSFYGAAEAFF. CDR3 nucleotide sequence: TGTGCCAGCAGCTTTTACGGGGCCGCTGAAGCTTTCTTT.